Below, 25 T cell receptor beta chains from the same sample are listed, as sequenced in a study of cytomegalovirus exposure and HLA in healthy donors. The PCR was carried out with 60 Vbeta primers and 13 Jbeta primers. Clones were sequenced by immunoSEQ multiplex PCR, and TCRdb holds only the in-frame ones, with some missing. The sample yields more than 95,000 clones, about 79% seen once. Material: PBMCs. Receptor source: a man aged 60-69 years in good health and CMV-seropositive.

The chain recombines TRBV5-1 with TRBJ2-7, with D possibly being TRBD2 (5 bases). Trimming pared 0 bases from V and 0 bases from J, leaving 13 bases between. Per the germline V gene, CDR1 is SGHRS and CDR2 is YFSETQ. The CDR3 has 16 residues. The DNA of the CDR3 is TGCGCCAGCAGCTTGGGCGATGCCACTAGCTCCTACGAGCAGTACTTC. Translating it yields CASSLGDATSSYEQYF.

CDR3 coding DNA: TGTGCCAGCAGCACCGCCGTCGGGAGCTCGAGCACCGGGGAGCTGTTTTTT. Translating it yields CASSTAVGSSSTGELFF. This sequence joins TRBV11-3 and TRBJ2-2; tentatively, D is TRBD2 (6 bases). This CDR3 comprises 17 residues. The germline CDR1 and CDR2 sequences are SGHNT and YENEEA. The V and J ends lost 5 bases and 4 bases respectively, with 20 bases between them.

V and J are TRBV20-1 and TRBJ2-5; possibly TRBD2 for D (5 bases). V lost 6 bases and J 11 bases, leaving 16 bases between the germline ends. The germline gives CDR1 DFQATT, CDR2 SNEGSKA (reference sequence). The CDR3 sequence is 11 residues long. CDR3 sequence (DNA): TGCAGTGCCAACGACCTGGAGGAGCAGTACTTC. Its protein is CSANDLEEQYF.

The chain links TRBV11-3 to TRBJ2-3; maybe TRBD1 (5 bases). The CDR3 consists of 15 residues. Germline loops: CDR1 SGHNT, CDR2 YENEEA. Trimming left V 1 base short and J 4 bases short, with 12 bases between. CDR3 nucleotide sequence: TGTGCCAGCAGCTTAGGGGGCGGTGCCTCAGATACGCAGTATTTT. Translated: CASSLGGGASDTQYF.

The chain combines TRBV13 with TRBJ1-4; D may be TRBD1 (6 bases). V lost 4 bases to trimming and J lost 6 bases, with 18 bases between them. CDR3 length: 16 amino acids. Germline lookup yields CDR1 PRHDT and CDR2 FYEKMQ (reference sequence). The DNA of the CDR3 is TGTGCCAGCAGCTCCTCAGTATGGGGGCGGGATGAAAAACTGTTTTTT. Encoded protein: CASSSSVWGRDEKLFF.

This clone was counted a single time. The CDR3 nucleotides read TGTGCCAGCAGTTCCCCCCGGGGCACAGATACGCAGTATTTT. This translates into CASSSPRGTDTQYF. V usage is TRBV27 and J usage is TRBJ2-3; D is uncertain. The CDR3 totals 14 residues. Trimming shortened V by 4 bases and J by 1 base, and 9 bases separated the two germline ends. The germline V gene has CDR1 MNHEY and CDR2 SMNVEV (reference sequence).

V gene TRBV19 combines with J gene TRBJ1-3; D is possibly TRBD1 (6 bases). Germline values: CDR1 LNHDA, CDR2 SQIVND (reference sequence). This CDR3 region has 13 residues. Deletions cut 5 bases from V and 7 bases from J, with 12 bases between. The CDR3 is CASSLGQQNTIYF. The CDR3 DNA reads TGTGCCAGTAGTCTAGGACAGCAGAACACCATATATTTT.

This clone was seen a few times. The J gene is TRBJ2-7, the V gene TRBV7-9, with TRBD2 matching 8 bases. The CDR3 has 16 amino acids. Germline CDR1 and CDR2: SEHNR and FQNEAQ (reference sequence). V shed 6 bases and J 0 bases; nucleotides not matched to a gene: 10. DNA for the CDR3: TGTGCCAGCAGTTCAAAAGCGGGGGCTCTCTCCTACGAGCAGTACTTC. Its translation is CASSSKAGALSYEQYF.

CDR3 nucleotide sequence: TGTGCCAGCAGCGTAGGGGGGGACTACGAGCAGTACTTC. Translating it yields CASSVGGDYEQYF. The V and J genes are TRBV28 and TRBJ2-7; the D gene is possibly TRBD2 (7 bases). Germline V gene lookup returns CDR1 MDHEN and CDR2 SYDVKM. Trimming pared 6 bases from V and 3 bases from J, leaving 12 bases between. CDR3 size: 13 residues.

The chain employs TRBV4-1 and TRBJ2-1, with 9 bases matching TRBD2. This CDR3 has 16 residues. Germline V gives CDR1 MGHRA, CDR2 YSYEKL. Losses at the gene ends were 2 bases for V and 7 bases for J; bases not matched to a gene: 9. In DNA, the CDR3 is TGCGCCAGCAGCCAACCAAGCGGGGGGTGGGGGAATGAGCAGTTCTTC. This codes for CASSQPSGGWGNEQFF.

The V gene is TRBV5-4, the J gene TRBJ1-6, with D unclear. Deletions cut 1 base from V and 8 bases from J, with 4 bases between. Germline V gene sequence: CDR1 SGHNT, CDR2 YYREEE (reference sequence). The CDR3 runs 12 residues. The CDR3 loop reads CASSLLDSPLHF. CDR3 nucleotides: TGTGCCAGCAGCTTGCTAGATTCACCCCTCCACTTT.

The V gene is TRBV9, the J gene TRBJ1-5, with D hard to call. This CDR3 region has 14 residues. Germline CDR1 and CDR2: SGDLS and YYNGEE. Between the trimmed V and J ends, which lost 0 bases and 6 bases, there was a span of 10 bases. The CDR3 loop reads CASSVDSVAQPQHF. The CDR3 bases are TGTGCCAGCAGCGTAGATTCCGTGGCTCAGCCCCAGCATTTT.

The chain is built from TRBV7-8 and TRBJ2-1; D ambiguous. CDR1 and CDR2 (germline): SGHVS, FQNEAQ. This CDR3 is built from 14 residues. Between the trimmed V and J ends, which lost 5 bases and 8 bases, there was a span of 16 bases. This CDR3 reads CASSLPSFRDEQFF. Written as DNA, the CDR3 is TGTGCCAGCAGCCTTCCGTCCTTCCGGGATGAGCAGTTCTTC.

In this sample, this clone turned up once. The chain carries TRBV7-2 and TRBJ1-2; D call uncertain. Trimming stripped 8 bases from V and 4 bases from J, with 8 bases between. Germline CDR1 reads SGHTA; CDR2 reads FQGNSA. CDR3 size: 11 residues. CDR3 nucleotide sequence: TGTGCCAGCGGGCAGACCTATGGCTACACCTTC. This encodes CASGQTYGYTF. The variable domain in full, with the rest retrieved from reference TRBV7-2 and TRBJ1-2, is GAGVSQSPSNKVTEKGKDVELRCDPISGHTALYWYRQSLGQGLEFLIYFQGNSAPDKSGLPSDRFSAERTGGSVSTLTIQRTQQEDSAVYLCASGQTYGYTFGSGTRLTVV.

The chain combines TRBV10-3 with TRBJ2-5; D unresolved. This CDR3 region has 13 residues. Germline CDR1 reads ENHRY; CDR2 reads SYGVKD. Trimming pared 10 bases from V and 1 base from J, leaving 13 bases between. The CDR3 spells CASLPGGQETQYF. The CDR3 bases are TGTGCCAGCCTTCCGGGTGGCCAAGAGACCCAGTACTTC.

On this clone itself: This same CDR3 is encoded by further DNA sequences in the sample. This chain uses TRBV5-4 with TRBJ2-1; D may be TRBD2 (6 bases). Germline V gene sequence: CDR1 SGHNT, CDR2 YYREEE (reference sequence). Trimming removed 5 bases at V and 8 bases at J, with 17 bases between. The CDR3 covers 14 residues. Here the CDR3 reads CASSRGLSTDEQFF. The CDR3 nucleotides read TGTGCCAGCAGTCGAGGACTATCGACGGATGAGCAGTTCTTC.

This clone was detected only a few times. The chain recombines TRBV27 with TRBJ2-3; D is ambiguous. Germline V gene lookup returns CDR1 MNHEY and CDR2 SMNVEV (reference sequence). This CDR3 region has 15 residues. Trimming took off 8 bases at V and 0 bases at J, with 15 bases between the two ends. CDR3 bases: TGTGCCAGCCGCTTTCTTGGTACTAGCACAGATACGCAGTATTTT. It is translated as CASRFLGTSTDTQYF.

The gene calls are TRBV12-5 and TRBJ1-6, with 9 bases identical to TRBD1. Germline CDR1 reads LGHNT; CDR2 reads FRNRAP. After removal of 5 bases from V and 7 bases from J, the junction contained 3 bases not matched to a gene. CDR3 size: 14 residues. CDR3 region: CASGSTGGNSPLHF. The CDR3 DNA reads as TGTGCTAGTGGTAGCACAGGGGGCAATTCACCCCTCCACTTT.

This clone was detected once. The chain links TRBV10-3 to TRBJ1-1; 7 bases match TRBD1. J lost 4 bases, V lost 10 bases, and 6 bases had no gene match. Germline CDR1 ENHRY, CDR2 SYGVKD. CDR3 length equals 12 residues. The CDR3 is CATTGSGTEAFF. CDR3 DNA: TGTGCCACGACAGGGTCGGGCACTGAAGCTTTCTTT.

The chain combines TRBV5-1 with TRBJ2-2, with unresolved D. Germline V gene data show CDR1 as SGHRS and CDR2 as YFSETQ. This CDR3 has 16 amino acids. Trimming pared 4 bases from V and 0 bases from J, leaving 13 bases between. The CDR3 spells CASSTQSFANTGELFF. The CDR3 DNA follows: TGCGCCAGCAGCACGCAGTCCTTCGCGAACACCGGGGAGCTGTTTTTT.

This chain connects TRBV5-4 to TRBJ2-3, with TRBD2 matching over 8 bases. Trimming at V came to 4 bases and at J to 1 base, leaving 2 bases not matched to a gene. Germline loops: CDR1 SGHNT, CDR2 YYREEE (reference sequence). The CDR3 has 14 residues. The CDR3, as DNA: TGTGCCAGCAGCCTGCGGGGGGGCACAGATACGCAGTATTTT. Translated, it gives CASSLRGGTDTQYF.

Note on this clone: One end of the junction does not line up with germline, which may come from a read error. V gene TRBV7-6 combines with J gene TRBJ2-6, with D hard to call. This CDR3 is built from 16 residues. Germline-derived CDR1 and CDR2 are SGHVS and FNYEAQ. The CDR3, as DNA: TGTGCCGGCAGCTTAGTTGCGGTTACTGGGGCCAACGTCCTGACTTTC. The encoded protein is CAGSLVAVTGANVLTF.

The rearrangement links TRBV7-2 to TRBJ1-2; 8 bases map to TRBD1. Germline CDR1 is SGHTA and CDR2 is FQGNSA. J gave up 3 bases and V 1 base, and 10 bases lay outside the gene matches. The CDR3 is 17 amino acids. The CDR3 DNA follows: TGTGCCAGCAGCTTAGAGGCAGGGGGCCGACTTTACTATGGCTACACCTTC. It encodes CASSLEAGGRLYYGYTF.

This clone has only a few counts. CDR3 bases: TGCGCCAGCAGCCAATCCGCCGGTCCTCTAAGCACCTACGAGCAGTACTTC. Encoded protein: CASSQSAGPLSTYEQYF. The J gene is TRBJ2-7, the V gene TRBV4-1; no clear D gene. CDR3 length: 17 amino acids. The ends were cut back, 2 bases at V and 2 bases at J, with 19 bases in the middle. Germline V gives CDR1 MGHRA, CDR2 YSYEKL.

The gene calls are TRBV18 and TRBJ1-5; D unclear. The germline V gene encodes CDR1 KGHSH and CDR2 LQKENI. V was pared by 3 bases and J by 7 bases, with 7 bases between. The CDR3 runs to 12 residues. The CDR3 nucleotides read TGTGCCAGCTCACCGGGCAGGCAGCCCCAGCATTTT. Its translation: CASSPGRQPQHF.